The following is a T cell receptor (beta chain) sequence with its context. The CDR3 runs to 14 residues. The ends lost 6 bases at V and 8 bases at J; junction bases unmatched: 6. Per the germline V gene, CDR1 is MDHEN and CDR2 is SYDVKM. This sample was taken from a study of blood T cell repertoires in COVID-19. Whole-study context: COVID-19 samples from acute and convalescent phases originated in the United States, Italy and Spain. The cDNA or gDNA used as material had been derived from T cells, B-cell-depleted T cells, or PBMCs.

This table comes from immunoSEQ multiplex PCR, and its TCRdb copy is limited to in-frame clones, with some not included. The table records about 140,000 clones, about 87% of them present only once. This TCR came from a middle-aged woman with acute or convalescent COVID-19. The chain recombines TRBV28 with TRBJ1-4; TRBD1 aligns across 10 bases. Sequencing was performed on peripheral blood. In nucleotides, the CDR3 is TGTGCCAGCAGCCCCGGGACAGGGGTCGAAAAACTGTTTTTT. It encodes CASSPGTGVEKLFF.